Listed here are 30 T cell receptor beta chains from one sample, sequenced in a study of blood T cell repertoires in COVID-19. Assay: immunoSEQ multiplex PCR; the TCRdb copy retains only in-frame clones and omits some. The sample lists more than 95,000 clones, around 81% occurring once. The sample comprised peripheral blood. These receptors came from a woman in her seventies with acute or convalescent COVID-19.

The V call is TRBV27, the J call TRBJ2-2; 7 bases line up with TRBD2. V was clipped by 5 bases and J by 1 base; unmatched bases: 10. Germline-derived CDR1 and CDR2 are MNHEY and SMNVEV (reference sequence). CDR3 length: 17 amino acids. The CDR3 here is CASSPWGGRWNTGELFF. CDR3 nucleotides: TGTGCCAGCAGTCCATGGGGGGGACGGTGGAACACCGGGGAGCTGTTTTTT.

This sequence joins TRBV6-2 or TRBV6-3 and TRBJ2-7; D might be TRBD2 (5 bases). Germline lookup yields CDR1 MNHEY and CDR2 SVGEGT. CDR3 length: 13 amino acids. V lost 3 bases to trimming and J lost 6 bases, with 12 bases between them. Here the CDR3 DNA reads TGTGCCAGCAGTTATCGGGTTGAGGGCGAGCAGTACTTC. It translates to CASSYRVEGEQYF.

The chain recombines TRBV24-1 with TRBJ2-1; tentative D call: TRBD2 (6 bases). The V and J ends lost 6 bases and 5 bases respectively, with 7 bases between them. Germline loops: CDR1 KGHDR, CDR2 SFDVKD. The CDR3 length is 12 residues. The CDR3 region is CATSTGDNEQFF. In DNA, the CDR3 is TGTGCCACCAGTACGGGGGACAATGAGCAGTTCTTC.

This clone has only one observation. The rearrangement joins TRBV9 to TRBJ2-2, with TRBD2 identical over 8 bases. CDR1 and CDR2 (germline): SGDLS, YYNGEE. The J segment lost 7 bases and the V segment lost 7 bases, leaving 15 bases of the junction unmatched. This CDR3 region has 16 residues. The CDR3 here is CASGSRSGGLSGELFF. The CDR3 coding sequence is TGTGCCAGCGGTAGCAGGTCGGGAGGGCTAAGCGGGGAGCTGTTTTTT.

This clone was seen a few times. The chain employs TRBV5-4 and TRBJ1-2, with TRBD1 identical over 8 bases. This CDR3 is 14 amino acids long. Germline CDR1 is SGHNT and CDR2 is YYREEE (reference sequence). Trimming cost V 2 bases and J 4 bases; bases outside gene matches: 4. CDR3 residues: CASSFGQGVYGYTF. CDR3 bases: TGTGCCAGCAGCTTCGGACAGGGTGTCTATGGCTACACCTTC.

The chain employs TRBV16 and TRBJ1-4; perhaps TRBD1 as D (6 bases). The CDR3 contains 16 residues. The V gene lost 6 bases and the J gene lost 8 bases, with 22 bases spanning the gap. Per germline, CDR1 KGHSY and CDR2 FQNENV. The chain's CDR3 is CASSPRQALYGEKLFF. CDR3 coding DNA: TGTGCCAGCAGTCCGAGACAGGCCCTATATGGGGAAAAACTGTTTTTT.

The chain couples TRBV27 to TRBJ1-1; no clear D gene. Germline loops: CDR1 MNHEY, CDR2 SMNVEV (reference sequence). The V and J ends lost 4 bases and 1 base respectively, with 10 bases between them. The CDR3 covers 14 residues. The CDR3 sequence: CASSYGRANTEAFF. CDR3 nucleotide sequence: TGTGCCAGCAGTTATGGGAGGGCGAACACTGAAGCTTTCTTT.

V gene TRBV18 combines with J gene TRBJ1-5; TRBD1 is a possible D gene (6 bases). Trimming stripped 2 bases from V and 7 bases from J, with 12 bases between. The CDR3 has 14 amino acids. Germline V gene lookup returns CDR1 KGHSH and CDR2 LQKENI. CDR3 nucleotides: TGTGCCAGCTCACCAGAGTACCAGGGGCAGCCCCAGCATTTT. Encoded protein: CASSPEYQGQPQHF.

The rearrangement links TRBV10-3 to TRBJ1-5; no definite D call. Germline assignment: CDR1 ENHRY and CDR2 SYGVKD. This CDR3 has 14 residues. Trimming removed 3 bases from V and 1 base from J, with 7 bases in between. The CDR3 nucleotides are TGTGCCATCAGTGATCCTCCCAGCAATCAGCCCCAGCATTTT. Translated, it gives CAISDPPSNQPQHF.

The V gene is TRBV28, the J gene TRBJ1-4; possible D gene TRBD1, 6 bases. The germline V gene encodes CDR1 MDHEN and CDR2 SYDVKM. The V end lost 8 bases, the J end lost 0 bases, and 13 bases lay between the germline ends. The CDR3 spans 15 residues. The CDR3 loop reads CASWGQYSTNEKLFF. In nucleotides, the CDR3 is TGTGCCAGCTGGGGGCAGTACTCAACTAATGAAAAACTGTTTTTT. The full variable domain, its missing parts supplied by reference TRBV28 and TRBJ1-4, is DVKVTQSSRYLVKRTGEKVFLECVQDMDHENMFWYRQDPGLGLRLIYFSYDVKMKEKGDIPEGYSVSREKKERFSLILESASTNQTSMYLCASWGQYSTNEKLFFGSGTQLSVL.

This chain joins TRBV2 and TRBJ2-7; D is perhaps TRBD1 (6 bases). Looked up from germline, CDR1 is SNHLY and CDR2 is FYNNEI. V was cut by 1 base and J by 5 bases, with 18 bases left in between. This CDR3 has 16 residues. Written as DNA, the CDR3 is TGTGCCAGCAGTGAAGTAATGGGGGCCTCAAGGGACGAGCAGTACTTC. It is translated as CASSEVMGASRDEQYF.

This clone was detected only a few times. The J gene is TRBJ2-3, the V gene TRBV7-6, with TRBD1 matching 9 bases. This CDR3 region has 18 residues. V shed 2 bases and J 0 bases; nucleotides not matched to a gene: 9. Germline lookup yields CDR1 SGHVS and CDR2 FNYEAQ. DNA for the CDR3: TGTGCCAGCAGCTTAAGGTGGACAGGGGACCAAAGCACAGATACGCAGTATTTT. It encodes CASSLRWTGDQSTDTQYF. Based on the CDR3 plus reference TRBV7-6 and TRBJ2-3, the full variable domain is GAGVSQSPRYKVTKRGQDVALRCDPISGHVSLYWYRQALGQGPEFLTYFNYEAQQDKSGLPNDRFSAERPEGSISTLTIQRTEQRDSAMYRCASSLRWTGDQSTDTQYFGPGTRLTVL.

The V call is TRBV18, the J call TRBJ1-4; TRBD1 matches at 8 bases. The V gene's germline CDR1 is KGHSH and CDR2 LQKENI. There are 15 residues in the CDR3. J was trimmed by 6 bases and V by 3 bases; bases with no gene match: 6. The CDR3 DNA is TGTGCCAGCTCACCCTCAGGGGGCAGGGATGAAAAACTGTTTTTT. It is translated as CASSPSGGRDEKLFF. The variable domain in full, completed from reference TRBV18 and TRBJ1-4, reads NAGVMQNPRHLVRRRGQEARLRCSPMKGHSHVYWYRQLPEEGLKFMVYLQKENIIDESGMPKERFSAEFPKEGPSILRIQQVVRGDSAAYFCASSPSGGRDEKLFFGSGTQLSVL.

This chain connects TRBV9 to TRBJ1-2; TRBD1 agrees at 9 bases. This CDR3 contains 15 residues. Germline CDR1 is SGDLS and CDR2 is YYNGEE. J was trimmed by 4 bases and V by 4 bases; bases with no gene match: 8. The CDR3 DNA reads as TGTGCCAGCAGCAACCCGGGACAGGGCCTCTATGGCTACACCTTC. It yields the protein CASSNPGQGLYGYTF.

For the CDR3, the DNA is TGTGCCAGCAGCCGAGACAGGAACGGGGAGCTGTTTTTT. This translates into CASSRDRNGELFF. The V call is TRBV7-2, the J call TRBJ2-2, with a tentative D call TRBD1 (6 bases). This CDR3 has 13 amino acids. The V end lost 5 bases, the J end lost 7 bases, and 11 bases lay between the germline ends. From germline, CDR1 is SGHTA and CDR2 FQGNSA.

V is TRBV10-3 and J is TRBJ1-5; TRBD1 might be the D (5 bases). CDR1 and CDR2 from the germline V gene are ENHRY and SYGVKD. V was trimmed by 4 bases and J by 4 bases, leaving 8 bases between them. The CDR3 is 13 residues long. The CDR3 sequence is CAISVDSNQPQHF. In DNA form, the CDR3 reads TGTGCCATCAGTGTAGACAGTAATCAGCCCCAGCATTTT.

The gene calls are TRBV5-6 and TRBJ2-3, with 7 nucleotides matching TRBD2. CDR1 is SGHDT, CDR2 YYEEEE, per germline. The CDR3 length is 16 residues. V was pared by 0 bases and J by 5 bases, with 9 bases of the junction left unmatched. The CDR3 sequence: CASSLVGGSGEDTQYF. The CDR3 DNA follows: TGTGCCAGCAGCTTGGTCGGCGGGAGTGGGGAAGATACGCAGTATTTT.

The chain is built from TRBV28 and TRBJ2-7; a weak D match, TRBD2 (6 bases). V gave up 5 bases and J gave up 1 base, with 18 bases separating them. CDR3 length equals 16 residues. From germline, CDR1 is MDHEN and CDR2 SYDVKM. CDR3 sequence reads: CASSPSWPGASYEQYF. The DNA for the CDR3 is TGTGCCAGCAGTCCCTCCTGGCCGGGAGCGTCCTACGAGCAGTACTTC.

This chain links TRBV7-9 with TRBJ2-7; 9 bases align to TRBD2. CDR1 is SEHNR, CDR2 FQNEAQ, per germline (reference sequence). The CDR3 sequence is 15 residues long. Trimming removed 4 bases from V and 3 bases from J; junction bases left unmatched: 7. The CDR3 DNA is TGTGCCAGCAGCTCCCCGACTAGCGGACACTACGAGCAGTACTTC. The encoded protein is CASSSPTSGHYEQYF.

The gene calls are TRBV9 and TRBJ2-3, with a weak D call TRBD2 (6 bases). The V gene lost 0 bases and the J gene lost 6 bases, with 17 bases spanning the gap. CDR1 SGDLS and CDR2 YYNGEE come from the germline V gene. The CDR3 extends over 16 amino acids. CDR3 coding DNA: TGTGCCAGCAGCGTAGGGGGAGGCAGGGTATCCGATACGCAGTATTTT. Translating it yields CASSVGGGRVSDTQYF. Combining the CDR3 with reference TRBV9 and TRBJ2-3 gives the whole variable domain DSGVTQTPKHLITATGQRVTLRCSPRSGDLSVYWYQQSLDQGLQFLIQYYNGEERAKGNILERFSAQQFPDLHSELNLSSLELGDSALYFCASSVGGGRVSDTQYFGPGTRLTVL.

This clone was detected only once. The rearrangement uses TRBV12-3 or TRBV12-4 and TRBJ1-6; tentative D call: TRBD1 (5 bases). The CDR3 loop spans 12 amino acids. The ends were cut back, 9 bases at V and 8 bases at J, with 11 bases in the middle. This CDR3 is CASQRQHSPLHF. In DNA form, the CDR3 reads TGTGCCAGTCAGAGACAGCATTCACCCCTCCACTTT.

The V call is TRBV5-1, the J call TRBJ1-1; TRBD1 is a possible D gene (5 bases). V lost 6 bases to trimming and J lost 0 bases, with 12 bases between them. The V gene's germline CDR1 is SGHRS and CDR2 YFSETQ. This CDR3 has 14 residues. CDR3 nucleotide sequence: TGCGCCAGCACCCGGGACTTTATGAACACTGAAGCTTTCTTT. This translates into CASTRDFMNTEAFF.

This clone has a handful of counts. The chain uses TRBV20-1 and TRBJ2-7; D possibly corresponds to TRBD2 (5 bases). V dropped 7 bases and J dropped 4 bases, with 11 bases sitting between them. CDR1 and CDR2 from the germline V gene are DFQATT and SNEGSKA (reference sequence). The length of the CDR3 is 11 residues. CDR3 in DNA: TGCAGTGGTAGGCCGGGATACGAGCAGTACTTC. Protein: CSGRPGYEQYF.

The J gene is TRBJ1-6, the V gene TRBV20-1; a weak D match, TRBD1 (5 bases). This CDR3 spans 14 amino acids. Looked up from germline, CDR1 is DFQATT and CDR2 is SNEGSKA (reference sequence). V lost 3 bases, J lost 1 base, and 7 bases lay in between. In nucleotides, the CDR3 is TGCAGTGCTAGTAGGGGATCCTATAATTCACCCCTCCACTTT. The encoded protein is CSASRGSYNSPLHF.

The CDR3 here is CASSAYREPNTEAFF. The DNA for the CDR3 is TGTGCCAGCAGTGCCTACAGGGAACCGAACACTGAAGCTTTCTTT. The chain uses TRBV28 and TRBJ1-1; D possibly corresponds to TRBD1 (6 bases). Germline CDR1 reads MDHEN; CDR2 reads SYDVKM. V shed 5 bases and J shed 1 base, with 14 bases lying between them. The length of the CDR3 is 15 residues.

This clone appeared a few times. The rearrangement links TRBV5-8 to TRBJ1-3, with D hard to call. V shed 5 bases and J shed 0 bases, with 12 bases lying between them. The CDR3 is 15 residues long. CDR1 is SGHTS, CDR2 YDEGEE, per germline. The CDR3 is CASRSRAGSGNTIYF. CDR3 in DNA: TGTGCCAGCAGGTCGCGGGCTGGCTCTGGAAACACCATATATTTT.

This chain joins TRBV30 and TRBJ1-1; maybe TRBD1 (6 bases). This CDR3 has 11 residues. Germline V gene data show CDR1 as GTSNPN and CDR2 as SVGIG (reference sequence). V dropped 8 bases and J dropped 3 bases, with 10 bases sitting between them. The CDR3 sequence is CAVQGHTEAFF. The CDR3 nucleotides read TGTGCCGTACAGGGTCACACTGAAGCTTTCTTT.

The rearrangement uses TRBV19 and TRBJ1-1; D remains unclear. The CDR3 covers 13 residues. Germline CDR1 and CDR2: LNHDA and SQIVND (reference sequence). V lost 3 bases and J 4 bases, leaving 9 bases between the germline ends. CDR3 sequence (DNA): TGTGCCAGTAGTATGCGAGGGAGCACTGAAGCTTTCTTT. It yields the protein CASSMRGSTEAFF.

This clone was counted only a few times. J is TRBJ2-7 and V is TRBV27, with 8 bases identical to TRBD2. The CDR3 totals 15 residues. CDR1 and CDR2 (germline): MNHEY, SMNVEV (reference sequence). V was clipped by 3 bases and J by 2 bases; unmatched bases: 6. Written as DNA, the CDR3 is TGTGCCAGCAGTTTCCTTAGCGGGATTGCCTACGAGCAGTACTTC. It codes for CASSFLSGIAYEQYF.

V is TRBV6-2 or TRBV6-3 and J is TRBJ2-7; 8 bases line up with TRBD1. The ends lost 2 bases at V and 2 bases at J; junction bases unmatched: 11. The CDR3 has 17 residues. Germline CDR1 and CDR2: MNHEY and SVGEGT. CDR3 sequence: CASSYASPGGATYEQYF. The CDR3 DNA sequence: TGTGCCAGCAGTTACGCAAGTCCAGGGGGCGCGACCTACGAGCAGTACTTC.